This T cell receptor (beta chain) was recorded in a study of CD8+CD57+ T cells in acquired aplastic anemia. Study overall: Isolated CD4+ and CD8+ cells, once sorted, yielded DNA averaging roughly 3.2 ug.

This clonotype was counted between two and nine times. Investigators profiled TCR beta VDJ and CDR3 from genomic DNA template. TCRdb re-derived calls from the reads in MiXCR, one entry per CDR3 protein. The table records 300,000 or so distinct CDR3 sequences, around three fifths of them present only once. V shed 7 bases, J shed 0 bases, and the junction held 7 bases outside the gene matches. This CDR3 is 16 amino acids long. The germline V gene encodes CDR1 SNHLY and CDR2 FYNNEI. Flow cytometry had shown expanded CD8+CD57+ cells in the patients chosen for sequencing. By the time of blood sampling, patients had still received no therapy.

V is TRBV2 and J is TRBJ2-7, with 12 bases matching TRBD2. The clonotype was recovered from a human donor with aplastic anemia. Sequencing was performed on sorted CD4+, CD8+, or CD8+CD57+ T cells (not recorded which) from PBMCs. The CDR3 coding sequence is TGTGCCAGCACGAGACTAGCGGGAGACAACTCCTACGAGCAGTACTTC. This sequence encodes CASTRLAGDNSYEQYF.